This T cell receptor (beta chain) was retrieved from a study of Tregs in tolerant kidney transplant recipients. The study, taken as a whole, reports: Validation in larger populations is needed because few patients were studied. Biological reproducibility was not directly addressed, but technical replication error appeared minimal.

CD4+CD25+CD127- Tregs, CD4+CD25- non-Tregs, CD4 and CD8 cells were sorted. Of note for this clone: Its antigen is still unknown.

This CDR3 region has 15 residues. Germline lookup yields CDR1 MNHNS and CDR2 SASEGT. V was shortened by 8 bases and J by 6 bases, with 22 bases between the two germline ends. Produced via immunoSEQ multiplex PCR; TCRdb's table is partial and in-frame only. Found here are roughly 250,000 clones, about four fifths of them singletons; the top ten hold around 0.68%. Sequenced sample: CD4+ T cells from blood. The sequence was obtained from a human donor in good health. The rearrangement links TRBV6-1 to TRBJ1-2, with a weak D call TRBD1 (6 bases). The CDR3 DNA reads as TGTGCCAGCCCCCCAGGGGTTCCCGATGTGAATGGCTACACCTTC. It specifies CASPPGVPDVNGYTF.